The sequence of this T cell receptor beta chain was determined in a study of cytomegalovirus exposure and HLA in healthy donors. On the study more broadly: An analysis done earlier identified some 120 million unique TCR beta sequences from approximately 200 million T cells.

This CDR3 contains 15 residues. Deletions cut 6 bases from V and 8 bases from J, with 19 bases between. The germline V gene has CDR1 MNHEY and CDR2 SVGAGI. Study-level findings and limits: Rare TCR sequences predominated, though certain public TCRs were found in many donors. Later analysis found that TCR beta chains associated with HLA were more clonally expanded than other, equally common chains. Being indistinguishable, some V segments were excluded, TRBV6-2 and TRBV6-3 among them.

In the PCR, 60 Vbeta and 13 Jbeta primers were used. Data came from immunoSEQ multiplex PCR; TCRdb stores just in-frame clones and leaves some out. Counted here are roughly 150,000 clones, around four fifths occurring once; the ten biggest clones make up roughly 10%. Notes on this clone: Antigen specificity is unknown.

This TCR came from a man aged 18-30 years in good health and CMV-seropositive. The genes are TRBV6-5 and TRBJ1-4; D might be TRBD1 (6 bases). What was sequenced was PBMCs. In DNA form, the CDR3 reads TGTGCCAGCAGAAAATTGCCAGGGGAGGGAGAAAAACTGTTTTTT. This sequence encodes CASRKLPGEGEKLFF.